The clone carrying this T cell receptor (beta chain) was seen a few times. This sample stems from a study of blood T cell repertoires in COVID-19. For the study at large: Sites across the United States, Italy and Spain contributed samples from acute and convalescent COVID-19. T cells, B-cell-depleted T cells, or PBMCs provided the cDNA or gDNA that served as material.

Assay: immunoSEQ multiplex PCR; the TCRdb copy retains only in-frame clones and omits some. Of around 340,000 clones in the sample, 70% to 90% were seen once. The CDR3 sequence is 13 residues long. CDR1 and CDR2 (germline): MNHEY, SVGAGI. In terms of age and location, participants ranged from roughly 18 to 90 years and lived in about two dozen US areas. This chain uses TRBV6-5 with TRBJ1-1; D not certain. The source of this sequence is a woman in her forties with acute COVID-19. Sequenced material: PBMCs or T cells enriched from blood (not recorded which). The CDR3 protein is CASRTSVNTEAFF. The CDR3, as DNA: TGTGCTTCCCGAACGTCGGTCAACACTGAAGCTTTCTTT.